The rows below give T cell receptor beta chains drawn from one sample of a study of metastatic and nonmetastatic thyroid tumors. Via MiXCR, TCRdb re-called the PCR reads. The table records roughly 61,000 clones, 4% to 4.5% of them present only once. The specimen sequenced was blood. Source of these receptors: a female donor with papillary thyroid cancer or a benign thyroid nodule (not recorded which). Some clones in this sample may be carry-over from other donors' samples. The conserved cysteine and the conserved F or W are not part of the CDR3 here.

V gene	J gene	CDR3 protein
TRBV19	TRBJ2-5	ASSTVSRKRQETQY
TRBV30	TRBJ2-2	AWRRIGELF
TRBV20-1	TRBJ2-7	SARAGGDLGEQY
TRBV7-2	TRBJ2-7	ASSSPFPIEQY
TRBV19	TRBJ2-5	ASSPGFSGRVQETQY
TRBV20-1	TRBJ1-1	SATRGAGTNTEAF
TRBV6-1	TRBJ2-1	ASSALEWGYNEQF
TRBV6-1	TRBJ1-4	ASSKQGTNEKLF
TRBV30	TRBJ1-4	AWSVSRFSKLF
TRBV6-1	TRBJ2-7	ASRGTGGTYEQY
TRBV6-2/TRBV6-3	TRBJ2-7	ASINTGDYEQY
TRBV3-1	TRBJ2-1	ASSQGRPRSEQF
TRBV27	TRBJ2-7	ASNSKTIKDEQY
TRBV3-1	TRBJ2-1	ASSTHGGNNEQF
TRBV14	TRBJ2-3	ASSQDRLAGGVDTQY
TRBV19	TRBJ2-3	ASSSRTSATDTQY
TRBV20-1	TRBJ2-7	SAVRGGYEQY
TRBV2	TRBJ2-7	ASRTGTSGSEQY
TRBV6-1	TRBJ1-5	ASSEGQMGNQPQH
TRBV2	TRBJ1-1	ASSGGAGGEAF
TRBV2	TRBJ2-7	ASSDPGQGIHEQY
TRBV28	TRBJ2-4	ASSTRGTLAKNIQY
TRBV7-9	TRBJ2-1	ASSFYNEQF
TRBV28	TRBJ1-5	ASIEFRVRNQPQH
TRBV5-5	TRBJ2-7	ASSLAAGGNEQY
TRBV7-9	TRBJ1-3	ASSLYRDSGNTIY
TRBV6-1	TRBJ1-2	ASSDAGDYGYT
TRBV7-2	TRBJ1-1	ASRRHFRGLMNTEAF
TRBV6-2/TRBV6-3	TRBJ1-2	ASEVRGHNYGYT
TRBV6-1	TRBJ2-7	ASSPRSRGEQY
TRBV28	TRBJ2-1	ASRGTSGIRSYNEQF
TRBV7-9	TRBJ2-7	ASSLGGYEYEQY
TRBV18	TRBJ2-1	ASSDQGNEQF
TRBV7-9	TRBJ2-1	ASSPLAGNSSYNEQF
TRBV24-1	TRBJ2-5	ATSDPAWQETQY
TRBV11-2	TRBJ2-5	AATRGETQY
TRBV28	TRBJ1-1	ASSPQTGGLNTEAF